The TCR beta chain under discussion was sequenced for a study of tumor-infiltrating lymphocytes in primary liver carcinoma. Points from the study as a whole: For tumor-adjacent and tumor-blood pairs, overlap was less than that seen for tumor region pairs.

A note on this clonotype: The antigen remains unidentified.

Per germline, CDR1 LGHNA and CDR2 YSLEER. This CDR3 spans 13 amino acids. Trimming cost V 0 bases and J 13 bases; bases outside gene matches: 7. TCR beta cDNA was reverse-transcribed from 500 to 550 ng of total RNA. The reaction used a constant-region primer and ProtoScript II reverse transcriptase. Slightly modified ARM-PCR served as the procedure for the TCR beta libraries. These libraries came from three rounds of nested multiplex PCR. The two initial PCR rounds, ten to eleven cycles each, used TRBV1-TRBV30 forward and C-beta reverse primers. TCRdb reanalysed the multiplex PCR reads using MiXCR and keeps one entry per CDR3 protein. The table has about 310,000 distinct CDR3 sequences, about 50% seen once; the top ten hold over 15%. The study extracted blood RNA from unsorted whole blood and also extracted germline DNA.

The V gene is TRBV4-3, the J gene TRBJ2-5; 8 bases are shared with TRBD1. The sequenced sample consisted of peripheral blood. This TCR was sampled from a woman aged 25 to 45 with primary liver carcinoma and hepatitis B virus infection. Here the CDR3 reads CASSQERTGTRYF. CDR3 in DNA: TGCGCCAGCAGCCAAGAGAGGACAGGGACCAGGTACTTC.